A single sample is the source of the 27 T cell receptor beta chains below, sequenced in a study of T-cell memory formation after mild COVID-19. TCRdb reanalysed the 5' RACE reads using MiXCR and keeps one entry per CDR3 protein. Of roughly 110,000 distinct CDR3 sequences detected, approximately 13% appear once; the ten largest clones hold around 30%. Sequenced material: PBMCs or a T cell subset sorted from them (not recorded which). The receptors were sampled from an adult woman who had mild COVID-19 (a few samples of this study predate the infection). Cell type and time point are not known.

The V and J genes are TRBV15 and TRBJ2-2; D is undetermined. V was cut by 3 bases and J by 1 base, with 9 bases left in between. This CDR3 spans 15 amino acids. CDR1 and CDR2 (germline): LNHNV, YYDKDF (reference sequence). The DNA of the CDR3 is TGTGCCACCAGCAGTGGGGTTTGGAACACCGGGGAGCTGTTTTTT. This codes for CATSSGVWNTGELFF. Filled out from reference TRBV15 and TRBJ2-2, the complete variable domain reads DAMVIQNPRYQVTQFGKPVTLSCSQTLNHNVMYWYQQKSSQAPKLLFHYYDKDFNNEADTPDNFQSRRPNTSFCFLDIRSPGLGDTAMYLCATSSGVWNTGELFFGEGSRLTVL.

The V call is TRBV19, the J call TRBJ2-5; D is unresolved. There are 12 residues in the CDR3. Germline V lookup: CDR1 LNHDA, CDR2 SQIVND (reference sequence). V was shortened by 2 bases and J by 5 bases, with 6 bases between the two germline ends. CDR3 residues: CASSINSETQYF. The CDR3 nucleotides are TGTGCCAGTAGTATAAACTCGGAGACCCAGTACTTC.

This clonotype was detected only a few times. The chain joins TRBV25-1 to TRBJ2-7; D gene unclear. V lost 3 bases to trimming and J lost 0 bases, with 12 bases between them. Per the germline V gene, CDR1 is MGHDK and CDR2 is SYGVNS. The CDR3 is 15 amino acids. The CDR3 coding sequence is TGTGCCAGCAGTGATGTAGGGCACTACTCCTACGAGCAGTACTTC. This encodes CASSDVGHYSYEQYF.

This clonotype was recorded many times. The chain combines TRBV6-6 with TRBJ2-1; TRBD2 matches 12 bases. V dropped 2 bases and J dropped 1; count of bases not matched to a gene: 12. The CDR3 has 20 residues. Germline V gives CDR1 MNHNY, CDR2 SVGAGI (reference sequence). CDR3: CASSYPTSGSSWESYNEQFF. CDR3 sequence (DNA): TGTGCCAGCAGTTACCCGACTAGCGGGAGTAGCTGGGAATCCTACAATGAGCAGTTCTTC.

This sequence joins TRBV20-1 and TRBJ2-7; D is ambiguous. Germline CDR1 reads DFQATT; CDR2 reads SNEGSKA (reference sequence). The CDR3 has 13 amino acids. V was trimmed by 3 bases and J by 1 base, leaving 10 bases between them. The CDR3 sequence is CSASDPGSYEQYF. CDR3 nucleotides: TGCAGTGCTAGTGATCCAGGATCCTACGAGCAGTACTTC.

Only a few counts were recorded for this clonotype. The chain joins TRBV4-2 to TRBJ1-2; D may be TRBD1 (5 bases). Trimming removed 2 bases at V and 4 bases at J, with 11 bases between. The CDR3 length is 14 residues. In germline, CDR1 is LGHNA, CDR2 YNFKEQ. The CDR3 loop is CASSQPTGRYGYTF. The CDR3 bases are TGTGCCAGCAGCCAACCCACAGGTCGCTATGGCTACACCTTC.

This clonotype was detected only a few times. The chain couples TRBV7-9 to TRBJ2-7; 7 nucleotides align to TRBD1. The CDR3 sequence is 12 residues long. CDR1 is SEHNR and CDR2 is FQNEAQ in the germline V gene (reference sequence). V lost 5 bases to trimming and J lost 7 bases; unmatched junction nucleotides: 5. The CDR3, as DNA: TGTGCCAGCAGCGGCAACAGGGGTGAGCAGTACTTC. The encoded protein is CASSGNRGEQYF.

This clonotype showed up just a few times. This rearrangement joins TRBV20-1 to TRBJ2-5; D perhaps matches TRBD1 (5 bases). Germline CDR1 and CDR2: DFQATT and SNEGSKA (reference sequence). This CDR3 has 15 amino acids. V dropped 3 bases and J dropped 3 bases, with 17 bases sitting between them. CDR3 nucleotide sequence: TGCAGTGCTAGTGCTCCCGTCCTGACAGAAGAGACCCAGTACTTC. Its translation: CSASAPVLTEETQYF.

This clonotype turned up a few times. The chain recombines TRBV19 with TRBJ2-7, with 9 bases lining up with TRBD2. The CDR3 runs to 15 residues. The germline gives CDR1 LNHDA, CDR2 SQIVND (reference sequence). Trimming removed 3 bases from V and 2 bases from J; junction bases left unmatched: 5. This chain's CDR3 is CASSISASGTYEQYF. The DNA for the CDR3 is TGTGCCAGTAGTATTTCGGCTAGCGGGACCTACGAGCAGTACTTC.

The chain links TRBV29-1 to TRBJ2-2; 7 nucleotides line up with TRBD2. Germline V lookup: CDR1 SQVTM, CDR2 ANQGSEA. After removal of 6 bases from V and 3 bases from J, the junction contained 10 bases not matched to a gene. The CDR3 totals 15 residues. The CDR3 DNA is TGCAGCGTCCGGGGCTCTAGCGGATACACCGGGGAGCTGTTTTTT. Translated: CSVRGSSGYTGELFF.

This clonotype was counted ten times or more. The genes are TRBV5-1 and TRBJ2-1; possible D gene TRBD1, 5 bases. The CDR3 sequence is 13 residues long. Germline lookup yields CDR1 SGHRS and CDR2 YFSETQ. V lost 5 bases to trimming and J lost 8 bases, with 14 bases between them. The CDR3 protein is CASRGPLGDEQFF. CDR3 nucleotide sequence: TGCGCCAGCAGGGGCCCCTTAGGGGATGAGCAGTTCTTC.

The V gene is TRBV7-9, the J gene TRBJ2-3; D unresolved. The germline V gene encodes CDR1 SEHNR and CDR2 FQNEAQ (reference sequence). V dropped 4 bases and J dropped 1 base, with 9 bases sitting between them. The CDR3 consists of 14 residues. In nucleotides, the CDR3 is TGTGCCAGCAGCTCAGTAAGCGGCACAGATACGCAGTATTTT. Protein product: CASSSVSGTDTQYF.

This clonotype was recorded at least ten times. The chain joins TRBV5-1 to TRBJ2-5, with TRBD2 as a possible D gene (5 bases). The CDR3 totals 15 residues. From germline, CDR1 is SGHRS and CDR2 YFSETQ. Trimming took off 4 bases at V and 5 bases at J, with 18 bases between the two ends. CDR3 region: CASSPNGGPLETQYF. Here the CDR3 DNA reads TGCGCCAGCAGCCCCAATGGCGGGCCCCTGGAGACCCAGTACTTC.

About this clonotype itself: A junction boundary mismatches the germline segment, possibly from a read error. V usage is TRBV7-2 and J usage is TRBJ2-7, with 10 bases lining up with TRBD2. The germline CDR1 and CDR2 sequences are SGHTA and FQGNSA. This CDR3 is 15 amino acids long. CDR3 amino acids: CSSSFVAGGSYEQYF. The DNA for the CDR3 is TGTTCCAGCAGCTTCGTAGCGGGGGGCTCCTACGAGCAGTACTTC.

The chain has TRBV7-2 and TRBJ2-3, with TRBD2 matching 10 bases. Germline V gives CDR1 SGHTA, CDR2 FQGNSA. CDR3 length: 14 residues. V trimming: 4 bases; J trimming: 5 bases; junction bases outside the gene matches: 3. CDR3 sequence (DNA): TGTGCCAGCAGCTGGCTAGCGGGAGAAGATACGCAGTATTTT. Translating it yields CASSWLAGEDTQYF.

The chain employs TRBV4-1 and TRBJ2-5, with D maybe TRBD2 (6 bases). Trimming stripped 1 base from V and 4 bases from J, with 13 bases between. This CDR3 is 15 amino acids long. Germline lookup yields CDR1 MGHRA and CDR2 YSYEKL. For the CDR3, the DNA is TGCGCCAGCAGCCAAGTGACAGCGGGTGGAGAGACCCAGTACTTC. Translated, it gives CASSQVTAGGETQYF.

V is TRBV30 and J is TRBJ2-7; tentative D call: TRBD2 (6 bases). Trimming shortened V by 6 bases and J by 0 bases, and 12 bases separated the two germline ends. The CDR3 spans 13 residues. CDR1 GTSNPN and CDR2 SVGIG come from the germline V gene (reference sequence). CDR3 sequence reads: CACLGSLSYEQYF. The DNA of the CDR3 is TGTGCCTGCCTCGGGAGTCTCTCCTACGAGCAGTACTTC. The full variable domain, in which reference TRBV30 and TRBJ2-7 provide the parts outside the CDR3, is SQTIHQWPATLVQPVGSPLSLECTVEGTSNPNLYWYRQAAGRGLQLLFYSVGIGQISSEVPQNLSASRPQDRQFILSSKKLLLSDSGFYLCACLGSLSYEQYFGPGTRLTVT.

This clonotype was recorded at least ten times. V gene TRBV7-2 combines with J gene TRBJ2-3; 8 bases are a match to TRBD2. Trimming cost V 4 bases and J 2 bases; bases outside gene matches: 2. Per germline, CDR1 SGHTA and CDR2 FQGNSA. This CDR3 spans 14 amino acids. The CDR3 loop reads CASSSGGFTDTQYF. The CDR3 DNA is TGTGCCAGCAGCTCGGGGGGGTTCACAGATACGCAGTATTTT.

Only a few counts were recorded for this clonotype. The chain joins TRBV4-3 to TRBJ2-7; TRBD2 aligns across 13 bases. The V segment lost 5 bases and the J segment 0 bases; nucleotides outside the gene matches: 10. The CDR3 sequence is 18 residues long. Germline-derived CDR1 and CDR2 are LGHNA and YSLEER. The CDR3 coding sequence is TGCGCCAGCAGCACCCGACTAGCGGGAGGCCCCGGCTCCTACGAGCAGTACTTC. The encoded protein is CASSTRLAGGPGSYEQYF.

This clonotype was seen a few times. V is TRBV9 and J is TRBJ2-7; D gene ambiguous. The CDR3 extends over 13 amino acids. V gave up 0 bases and J gave up 1 base, with 5 bases separating them. Germline V CDR1 and CDR2: SGDLS, YYNGEE. The CDR3 here is CASSVGQSYEQYF. DNA of the CDR3: TGTGCCAGCAGCGTAGGTCAATCCTACGAGCAGTACTTC.

This clonotype was seen a few times. CDR3 sequence: CASSFYRGSVEQYF. DNA of the CDR3: TGTGCCAGCAGTTTCTACAGGGGTTCGGTCGAGCAGTACTTC. The chain combines TRBV27 with TRBJ2-7, with 7 bases matching TRBD1. The CDR3 runs to 14 residues. V was pared by 3 bases and J by 6 bases, with 8 bases of the junction left unmatched. Per germline, CDR1 MNHEY and CDR2 SMNVEV (reference sequence).

This clonotype was picked up a small number of times. V gene TRBV7-9 combines with J gene TRBJ2-7, with 10 bases aligning to TRBD1. V lost 11 bases, J lost 0 bases, and 7 bases stayed unmatched. Germline V gene data show CDR1 as SEHNR and CDR2 as FQNEAQ (reference sequence). The CDR3 consists of 14 residues. The CDR3, as DNA: TGTGCCGGGGACAGGGGCCGCAGCTCCTACGAGCAGTACTTC. This sequence encodes CAGDRGRSSYEQYF.

This clonotype has a handful of counts. This sequence joins TRBV29-1 and TRBJ2-1; 12 bases fit TRBD1. Germline V gives CDR1 SQVTM, CDR2 ANQGSEA. CDR3 size: 13 residues. Unmatched junction bases numbered 5, after V lost 6 bases and J lost 8 bases. In DNA form, the CDR3 reads TGCAGCGTCCCCGGGACAGGGGGCGATGAGCAGTTCTTC. The encoded protein is CSVPGTGGDEQFF.

Worth noting for this clonotype: A read error may produce the germline difference seen at one junction end. The chain employs TRBV5-6 and TRBJ1-1, with 12 positions matching TRBD1. Per the germline V gene, CDR1 is SGHDT and CDR2 is YYEEEE. The CDR3 is 13 amino acids. Written as DNA, the CDR3 is TGTGCCAGCAGCCAGGGGACAGGGGGCTCTCCAGTCTTT. Translating gives CASSQGTGGSPVF.

The chain links TRBV5-1 to TRBJ2-5; D may be TRBD2 (5 bases). Between the trimmed V and J ends, which lost 4 bases and 2 bases, there was a span of 15 bases. Per the germline V gene, CDR1 is SGHRS and CDR2 is YFSETQ. The CDR3 sequence is 15 residues long. The CDR3, as DNA: TGCGCCAGCAGCCCGGGGATGTCGGGTCAAGAGACCCAGTACTTC. Its protein is CASSPGMSGQETQYF.

The chain recombines TRBV30 with TRBJ2-7; no clear D gene. The CDR3 is 15 amino acids. Trimming took off 8 bases at V and 4 bases at J, with 24 bases between the two ends. Germline V lookup: CDR1 GTSNPN, CDR2 SVGIG (reference sequence). This CDR3 reads CAMSLPVHKSYEQYF. The CDR3 DNA reads as TGTGCCATGAGTCTTCCTGTCCACAAATCTTACGAGCAGTACTTC.

The J gene is TRBJ2-7, the V gene TRBV6-1; D not resolved. Germline V gene data show CDR1 as MNHNS and CDR2 as SASEGT. The CDR3 totals 12 residues. Trimming left V 3 bases short and J 3 bases short, with 6 bases between. The CDR3 is CASSDRRYEQYF. The CDR3 nucleotides read TGTGCCAGCAGTGACAGGCGCTACGAGCAGTACTTC.